Listed below are T cell receptor beta chains from one sample, sequenced in a study of molecular identifiers for immune sequencing clone quantification. TCRdb reprocessed the PCR reads with MiXCR, giving one entry per CDR3 protein. The table has about 640,000 distinct CDR3 sequences, just under 20% seen once. Sequencing was done on a sample of naive CD8+ T cells from blood, with Jurkat cell RNA spiked in. These receptors were obtained from a human donor in good health. Some libraries in this study had Jurkat cell RNA spiked in. The conserved cysteine and the conserved F or W are not part of the CDR3 here. Each record gives: J gene, V gene, CDR3 protein.

TRBJ1-3,TRBV24-1,ATSDLRGTGNTIY
TRBJ2-3,TRBV9,ASSARLAGPSGPSTDTQY
TRBJ2-3,TRBV7-2,ASSLPRLGAPSDTQY
TRBJ2-5,TRBV12-5,ASGLGLASETQY
TRBJ2-7,TRBV19,ASSIEGLAEHYEQY
TRBJ2-1,TRBV6-1,ASSNTRVMGYNEQF
TRBJ2-1,TRBV20-1,SARDGGHEQF
TRBJ2-7,TRBV20-1,SAKIQNRRYEQY
TRBJ2-7,TRBV4-1,ASSQGLWSEQY
TRBJ2-2,TRBV24-1,ATSEQITGELF
TRBJ2-7,TRBV25-1,ASNNGTEISEQY
TRBJ1-5,TRBV13,ASSSRTDNQPQH
TRBJ2-2,TRBV6-5,ASSWGSGELF
TRBJ2-3,TRBV10-2,ASQDLSTDTQY
TRBJ1-4,TRBV2,ASSVGRGDEKLF
TRBJ2-2,TRBV24-1,ATIHPGQGNTGELF
TRBJ1-1,TRBV10-3,AISEGQGLTEAF
TRBJ2-7,TRBV19,ASSPGPVYEQY
TRBJ2-7,TRBV4-3,ASSQGEGTEQY
TRBJ2-5,TRBV30,AWSGDTGETQY
TRBJ2-3,TRBV30,AWTRSIAGPTDTQY
TRBJ2-5,TRBV12-3/TRBV12-4,ASSGSSGGQETQY
TRBJ2-2,TRBV4-3,ASSQEPSGGPYGELF
TRBJ1-3,TRBV21-1,ASSKGSSGNTIY
TRBJ2-7,TRBV4-3,ASSQGEFYEQY
TRBJ2-7,TRBV27,ASSTDAYEQY
TRBJ2-7,TRBV6-2/TRBV6-3,ASTPGGGPFTYEQY
TRBJ2-1,TRBV11-3,ASSLFSGGSYNEQF
TRBJ2-1,TRBV19,ASSISGFYNEQF
TRBJ1-1,TRBV7-9,ASSLDSRISPEAF
TRBJ2-5,TRBV27,ASRITGFQETQY
TRBJ2-1,TRBV7-9,ASSLPQSYNEQF
TRBJ2-3,TRBV4-2,ASSQDQFGGDTDTQY
TRBJ2-3,TRBV19,ASSPVIGPDTQY
TRBJ1-1,TRBV12-3/TRBV12-4,ASSLVPAPGNTETF
TRBJ1-5,TRBV3-1,ASSQAGPRGQPQH
TRBJ1-1,TRBV12-5,ASGWVGGEAF
TRBJ1-1,TRBV30,AWRDVWDEAF
TRBJ2-1,TRBV7-9,ASSLGRGLGGNEQF
TRBJ2-7,TRBV6-1,ASSEWEMGQYEQY
TRBJ2-7,TRBV7-2,ASSAWTGYEQY